These 31 T cell receptor beta chains originate from one sample sequenced in a study of blood T cell repertoires in COVID-19. Profiling relied on immunoSEQ multiplex PCR, and the TCRdb table lists in-frame clones only, not all of them. The sample yields some 190,000 clones, around 76% seen once. Source material: peripheral blood. These receptors originate from a woman aged 60-75 years with COVID-19, enrolled during active disease.

The chain has TRBV30 and TRBJ1-1, with D hard to call. V lost 5 bases, J lost 1 base, and 8 bases lay in between. In germline, CDR1 is GTSNPN, CDR2 SVGIG (reference sequence). This CDR3 region has 12 residues. The CDR3 region is CAWGRQNTEAFF. The CDR3 DNA reads as TGTGCCTGGGGGAGACAGAACACTGAAGCTTTCTTT. Complete variable domain (other parts from reference TRBV30 and TRBJ1-1): SQTIHQWPATLVQPVGSPLSLECTVEGTSNPNLYWYRQAAGRGLQLLFYSVGIGQISSEVPQNLSASRPQDRQFILSSKKLLLSDSGFYLCAWGRQNTEAFFGQGTRLTVV.

The chain carries TRBV27 and TRBJ2-1, with 11 positions matching TRBD2. V lost 6 bases, J lost 9 bases, and 7 bases stayed unmatched. From germline, CDR1 is MNHEY and CDR2 SMNVEV (reference sequence). The CDR3 is 14 residues long. This chain's CDR3 is CASRQLAGDSEQFF. DNA of the CDR3: TGTGCCAGCAGACAACTAGCGGGAGATAGTGAGCAGTTCTTC.

In this sample, this clone turned up a few times. V usage is TRBV2 and J usage is TRBJ1-2, with 7 bases aligning to TRBD1. Germline trimming cut 7 bases from V and 3 bases from J; bases unmatched to any gene: 8. Looked up from germline, CDR1 is SNHLY and CDR2 is FYNNEI. The CDR3 has 14 amino acids. In DNA form, the CDR3 reads TGTGCCAGCACTTGGGACAGCCCGGACTATGGCTACACCTTC. Translation gives CASTWDSPDYGYTF.

The CDR3 is CASSNPTGGEKLFF. The DNA for the CDR3 is TGTGCCAGCAGCAACCCGACAGGGGGCGAAAAACTGTTTTTT. The chain combines TRBV5-4 with TRBJ1-4; 10 bases are shared with TRBD1. The CDR3 covers 14 residues. Germline CDR1 is SGHNT and CDR2 is YYREEE (reference sequence). J lost 8 bases, V lost 4 bases, and 5 bases had no gene match.

This clone was seen only a few times. The V gene is TRBV10-2, the J gene TRBJ1-1; D ambiguous. The CDR3 has 12 amino acids. In germline, CDR1 is WSHSY, CDR2 SAAADI. Trimming stripped 8 bases from V and 0 bases from J, with 7 bases between. Written as DNA, the CDR3 is TGCGCCAGCTCCAGAATGAACACTGAAGCTTTCTTT. Residues: CASSRMNTEAFF.

This rearrangement joins TRBV11-2 to TRBJ2-7; D is unclear. The V end was cut by 1 base, the J end by 2 bases, with 12 bases between. The CDR3 extends over 15 amino acids. Germline assignment: CDR1 SGHAT and CDR2 FQNNGV. CDR3 nucleotides: TGTGCCAGCAGCTTAGGACCCGACAACCCCTACGAGCAGTACTTC. It codes for CASSLGPDNPYEQYF.

The V and J genes are TRBV7-2 and TRBJ1-2, with D hard to call. Germline V gene data show CDR1 as SGHTA and CDR2 as FQGNSA. V was cut by 6 bases and J by 5 bases, with 22 bases left in between. This CDR3 region has 16 residues. CDR3 in DNA: TGTGCCAGCAGTTCTCCAGGAAAGATGGGTATTTATGGCTACACCTTC. Its protein is CASSSPGKMGIYGYTF.

This chain uses TRBV5-1 with TRBJ1-1; 7 bases line up with TRBD1. Trimming at V came to 1 base and at J to 4 bases, leaving 7 bases not matched to a gene. The CDR3 runs to 15 residues. The germline CDR1 and CDR2 sequences are SGHRS and YFSETQ. As DNA, the CDR3 is TGCGCCAGCAGCTTGAAGACAGGGACGGCCACTGAAGCTTTCTTT. Protein: CASSLKTGTATEAFF.

The genes are TRBV28 and TRBJ2-5; D may be TRBD1 (7 bases). Germline values: CDR1 MDHEN, CDR2 SYDVKM. The CDR3 has 14 amino acids. Deletions cut 6 bases from V and 4 bases from J, with 15 bases between. The CDR3 DNA reads TGTGCCAGCAGGAACCCAGGGGGGTTAGAGACCCAGTACTTC. Amino acid sequence: CASRNPGGLETQYF.

This clone was counted ten times or more. The chain combines TRBV4-1 with TRBJ1-1, with D tentatively TRBD1 (6 bases). V was trimmed by 3 bases and J by 7 bases, leaving 15 bases between them. This CDR3 has 14 residues. The germline CDR1 and CDR2 sequences are MGHRA and YSYEKL. Here the CDR3 DNA reads TGCGCCAGCAGCCACCCCGGACAGTACTTTGAAGCTTTCTTT. Its protein is CASSHPGQYFEAFF.

V usage is TRBV19 and J usage is TRBJ2-1; TRBD1 aligns across 9 bases. The CDR3 length is 15 residues. The V and J ends lost 5 bases and 9 bases, in that order; junction bases with no gene match: 11. Germline values: CDR1 LNHDA, CDR2 SQIVND (reference sequence). CDR3 sequence reads: CASSASGTGRGEQFF. CDR3 sequence (DNA): TGTGCCAGTAGTGCTTCGGGGACAGGGAGAGGTGAGCAGTTCTTC.

This chain links TRBV19 with TRBJ2-1, with D hard to call. The CDR3 is 14 residues long. V was cut by 7 bases and J by 0 bases, with 10 bases left in between. CDR1 and CDR2 (germline): LNHDA, SQIVND (reference sequence). The CDR3: CASNSPNSYNEQFF. DNA of the CDR3: TGTGCCAGTAACTCCCCGAACTCCTACAATGAGCAGTTCTTC.

In its sample, this clone was seen a few times. The chain recombines TRBV5-1 with TRBJ2-5; D remains ambiguous. From germline, CDR1 is SGHRS and CDR2 YFSETQ. The ends were cut back, 4 bases at V and 1 base at J, with 5 bases in the middle. This CDR3 contains 12 residues. The CDR3 DNA is TGCGCCAGCAGCGAGGTCCAAGAGACCCAGTACTTC. Its translation is CASSEVQETQYF.

This clone was detected only once. No DNA is shown, since the ends of the CDR3 on it are uncertain; the CDR3 is the one TCRdb lists. J is TRBJ1-3 and V is TRBV1; TRBD1, the table's D call, was not compared with the DNA. TRBV1 is deemed a pseudogene. The CDR3 totals 13 residues, both ends included. CDR3 protein: CTVGQGTGNTIYF.

This clone was counted many times. The genes are TRBV3-1 (or the pseudogene TRBV3-2) and TRBJ2-1; D might be TRBD1 (6 bases). The germline CDR1 and CDR2 sequences are LGHDT and YNNKEL (reference sequence). Trimming removed 6 bases at V and 4 bases at J, with 19 bases between. The CDR3 extends over 16 amino acids. CDR3 amino acids: CASRRGAGARYNEQFF. CDR3 coding DNA: TGTGCCAGCAGGAGAGGCGCAGGGGCGCGATACAATGAGCAGTTCTTC.

There are a few counts of this clone. The CDR3 coding sequence is TGTGCCAGCACTCCGGACAGAGGGAACTATGGCTACACCTTC. Translation gives CASTPDRGNYGYTF. The chain recombines TRBV2 with TRBJ1-2; a possible D gene is TRBD1 (6 bases). CDR3 length equals 14 residues. V shed 7 bases and J shed 2 bases, with 14 bases lying between them. In germline, CDR1 is SNHLY, CDR2 FYNNEI. The full variable domain, completed using reference TRBV2 and TRBJ1-2, is EPEVTQTPSHQVTQMGQEVILRCVPISNHLYFYWYRQILGQKVEFLVSFYNNEISEKSEIFDDQFSVERPDGSNFTLKIRSTKLEDSAMYFCASTPDRGNYGYTFGSGTRLTVV.

Only a few counts were recorded for this clone. Written as DNA, the CDR3 is TGTGCCAGCAGTTTAACCGGACAGGGCATGAGCTCTGGGGCCAACGTCCTGACTTTC. It codes for CASSLTGQGMSSGANVLTF. The V and J genes are TRBV27 and TRBJ2-6; TRBD1 matches 8 bases. CDR3 length equals 19 residues. Germline CDR1 and CDR2: MNHEY and SMNVEV (reference sequence). The trim removed 2 bases at V and 0 bases at J, leaving 9 bases unmatched. The complete variable domain, with remaining parts taken from reference TRBV27 and TRBJ2-6, reads EAQVTQNPRYLITVTGKKLTVTCSQNMNHEYMSWYRQDPGLGLRQIYYSMNVEVTDKGDVPEGYKVSRKEKRNFPLILESPSPNQTSLYFCASSLTGQGMSSGANVLTFGAGSRLTVL.

The V call is TRBV11-2, the J call TRBJ2-3; the match to TRBD2 covers 9 bases. Trimming at V came to 0 bases and at J to 6 bases, leaving 7 bases not matched to a gene. Per germline, CDR1 SGHAT and CDR2 FQNNGV. The CDR3 spans 16 residues. CDR3 in amino acids: CASSLDPSGRIDTQYF. The CDR3 bases are TGTGCCAGCAGCTTAGATCCCAGCGGGAGGATTGATACGCAGTATTTT.

The CDR3 region is CASSLVTGGVGNTIYF. The CDR3 DNA follows: TGTGCCAGCAGCTTAGTGACAGGGGGAGTAGGAAACACCATATATTTT. This chain joins TRBV7-2 and TRBJ1-3; 9 positions agree with TRBD1. Germline lookup yields CDR1 SGHTA and CDR2 FQGNSA. With 1 base clipped from V and 4 bases from J, the junction kept 5 bases outside the gene matches. The length of the CDR3 is 16 residues.

The CDR3 loop reads CASSLWDRVYETQYF. The CDR3 coding sequence is TGCGCCAGCAGTCTCTGGGACAGGGTGTATGAGACCCAGTACTTC. The chain couples TRBV23-1 to TRBJ2-5; 9 positions match TRBD1. TRBV23-1 is flagged as an ORF with uncertain function. The CDR3 loop spans 15 amino acids. V shed 4 bases, J shed 5 bases, and the junction held 8 bases outside the gene matches.

This sequence joins TRBV9 and TRBJ2-1, with TRBD1 matching 7 bases. CDR1 is SGDLS and CDR2 is YYNGEE in the germline V gene. The CDR3 totals 13 residues. V lost 3 bases and J lost 9; bases outside the gene matches: 6. For the CDR3, the DNA is TGTGCCAGCAGCGGAAGCAGGGGGACTGAGCAGTTCTTC. Protein product: CASSGSRGTEQFF.

The rearrangement uses TRBV28 and TRBJ2-1, with 9 bases identical to TRBD2. Losses at the gene ends were 6 bases for V and 5 bases for J; bases not matched to a gene: 11. The CDR3 sequence is 16 residues long. CDR1 and CDR2 from the germline V gene are MDHEN and SYDVKM. DNA of the CDR3: TGTGCCAGCAGCCATTTCTGGCGGGAGGGCCACAATGAGCAGTTCTTC. Its protein is CASSHFWREGHNEQFF.

The J gene is TRBJ2-3, the V gene TRBV19; a weak D match, TRBD1 (5 bases). Trimming left V 8 bases short and J 2 bases short, with 14 bases between. The CDR3 runs to 14 residues. Germline CDR1 is LNHDA and CDR2 is SQIVND (reference sequence). The CDR3 region is CASSPQGNTDTQYF. The CDR3 DNA reads as TGTGCCAGTTCCCCCCAGGGTAACACAGATACGCAGTATTTT.

The V and J genes are TRBV27 and TRBJ2-1; D gene unclear. Germline values: CDR1 MNHEY, CDR2 SMNVEV (reference sequence). The CDR3 has 12 residues. With 3 bases removed from V and 9 bases from J, the gap between germline ends came to 9 bases. DNA of the CDR3: TGTGCCAGCAGTTTTCGACATTCTGAGCAGTTCTTC. Its protein product is CASSFRHSEQFF.

The rearrangement uses TRBV5-5 and TRBJ1-6; possibly TRBD1 for D (6 bases). V dropped 3 bases and J dropped 7 bases, with 11 bases sitting between them. The germline V gene has CDR1 SGHKS and CDR2 YYEKEE (reference sequence). This CDR3 region has 14 residues. The CDR3 DNA reads TGTGCCAGCAGCTACCTGGACAGCAATTCACCCCTCCACTTT. Protein sequence: CASSYLDSNSPLHF.

This rearrangement joins TRBV28 to TRBJ1-2; D gene uncertain. Germline V lookup: CDR1 MDHEN, CDR2 SYDVKM. The CDR3 spans 16 residues. The germline V and J ends were trimmed by 5 bases and 4 bases, with 20 bases remaining between them. As DNA, the CDR3 is TGTGCCAGCAGTCCGCACGAGGGCGGGAAGGGCTATGGCTACACCTTC. Protein product: CASSPHEGGKGYGYTF.

V is TRBV19 and J is TRBJ2-1; 8 bases align to TRBD1. This CDR3 comprises 12 residues. V was pared by 6 bases and J by 14 bases, with 9 bases of the junction left unmatched. Looked up from germline, CDR1 is LNHDA and CDR2 is SQIVND (reference sequence). CDR3 nucleotides: TGTGCCAGTAGCTTCCGACAGGGGCCGGAGTTCTTC. This sequence encodes CASSFRQGPEFF.

The chain joins TRBV7-4 to TRBJ2-5; 8 nucleotides align to TRBD2. The CDR3 length is 16 residues. Germline-derived CDR1 and CDR2 are SGHVT and SQSDAQ. J gave up 5 bases and V 5 bases, and 13 bases lay outside the gene matches. CDR3 in DNA: TGTGCCAGCAGCCCGAGGACGGGGGGGCGCGAGGAGACCCAGTACTTC. Amino acid sequence: CASSPRTGGREETQYF. The full variable domain, completed using reference TRBV7-4 and TRBJ2-5, is GAGVSQSPRYKVAKRGRDVALRCDSISGHVTLYWYRQTLGQGSEVLTYSQSDAQRDKSGRPSGRFSAERPERSVSTLKIQRTEQGDSAVYLCASSPRTGGREETQYFGPGTRLLVL.

The rearrangement joins TRBV19 to TRBJ2-1; D is ambiguous. Trimming shortened V by 1 base and J by 9 bases, and 7 bases separated the two germline ends. This CDR3 is 12 amino acids long. Germline lookup yields CDR1 LNHDA and CDR2 SQIVND (reference sequence). CDR3 sequence: CASSIGASEQFF. The DNA for the CDR3 is TGTGCCAGTAGTATAGGGGCCAGTGAGCAGTTCTTC.

The chain joins TRBV28 to TRBJ2-3; D is unclear. The CDR3 is made up of 14 amino acids. Germline V gene data show CDR1 as MDHEN and CDR2 as SYDVKM. Trimming pared 3 bases from V and 4 bases from J, leaving 11 bases between. DNA of the CDR3: TGTGCCAGCAGTTTTCAGAGGATTTCAGATACGCAGTATTTT. Amino acid sequence: CASSFQRISDTQYF. The variable domain in full, with the rest retrieved from reference TRBV28 and TRBJ2-3, is DVKVTQSSRYLVKRTGEKVFLECVQDMDHENMFWYRQDPGLGLRLIYFSYDVKMKEKGDIPEGYSVSREKKERFSLILESASTNQTSMYLCASSFQRISDTQYFGPGTRLTVL.

This sequence joins TRBV29-1 and TRBJ2-7; 7 nucleotides line up with TRBD1. J gave up 0 bases and V 5 bases, and 7 bases lay outside the gene matches. Germline V gives CDR1 SQVTM, CDR2 ANQGSEA. The CDR3 contains 14 residues. CDR3: CSVRRDSTSYEQYF. The DNA of the CDR3 is TGCAGCGTTCGACGGGACAGTACCTCCTACGAGCAGTACTTC.